This T cell receptor beta chain derives from a study of vaccination and CD4 T cells after COVID-19. Study overall: Convalescents were six males and four females, two of them Hispanic. No peptide, an HIV-1 Nef pool, or a CEFX pool was what each control culture received. The authors used overlapping spike peptides from SARS-CoV-2, HCoV-NL63, HCoV-OC43 and HCoV-229E to stimulate cells.

About this clonotype: The target antigen is unknown.

CDR1 SGHDT and CDR2 YYEEEE come from the germline V gene. The CDR3 has 16 residues. The V and J ends lost 3 bases and 8 bases, in that order; junction bases with no gene match: 11. Stated treatment: approximately nine-day PBMC culture with coronavirus spike peptide pools or control peptides (ViraFEST assay). Those CD4+ T cells from the unexposed donor predate the COVID-19 pandemic (2011-2018). Oncomine TCR Beta short-read sequencing was applied to DNA from cultured CD4+ T cells. TCRdb re-analysed the PCR reads in MiXCR, keeping a single row per CDR3 protein. The sample carries roughly 6,600 distinct CDR3 sequences, around 50% recorded once.

The V and J genes are TRBV5-6 and TRBJ1-6; 7 bases match TRBD1. The sample taken for sequencing was CD4+ T cells from blood, cultured in vitro. The receptor comes from a human donor in good health. Here the CDR3 DNA reads TGTGCCAGCAGCTCACGGACAGGATCGGTGGATTCACCCCTCCACTTT. Protein product: CASSSRTGSVDSPLHF.